This T cell receptor beta chain was identified during a study of cytomegalovirus exposure and HLA in healthy donors. Donors showed nominal health when sampled, although they likely had unrecorded immune exposures. A remark on this clone: As yet, its antigen is unknown.

The study ran its PCR with 60 Vbeta and 13 Jbeta primers. Using immunoSEQ multiplex PCR, the repertoire was profiled, and TCRdb retains in-frame clones only, with some absent. The sample contains more than 65,000 clones, around 77% of which appear only once. General study results and limits: Judged likely to be a sequencing artifact was a cluster of highly shared sequence variants.

The sequence was collected from a woman aged 40 to 49 in good health and CMV-seropositive. Sequenced input: PBMCs.

The CDR3 DNA follows: TGTGCCTGGAGGACAGGGGGATACACCGGGGAGCTGTTTTTT. Its translation is CAWRTGGYTGELFF. The chain joins TRBV30 to TRBJ2-2; 9 nucleotides align to TRBD1. After removal of 3 bases from V and 3 bases from J, the junction contained 2 bases not matched to a gene. The germline V gene has CDR1 GTSNPN and CDR2 SVGIG (reference sequence). CDR3 length equals 14 residues.